These T cell receptor beta chains were read from a single sample in a study of T cell changes during pregnancy in multiple sclerosis. Generated by immunoSEQ multiplex PCR, the TCRdb table keeps only in-frame clones and is missing some. The table records tens of thousands of clones, 88% of them present only once. The specimen was CD8+ T cells from peripheral blood mononuclear cells, collected after pregnancy. The receptor source for this set is a female donor in good health, enrolled as a control in a pregnancy study. Both conserved end residues are part of each CDR3. The D gene is left open where the match is weak.

CDR3 protein | V gene | D gene
CASSLLGTGGTEAFF | TRBV13 | TRBD1
CASSQEGQANTEAFF | TRBV4-2 | TRBD1
CASSWTTLNYEQYF | TRBV7-9 | -
CASSLASAGEQFF | TRBV4-2 | -
CASSSWTAATDTQYF | TRBV7-2 | -
CASSPPGLAGGVSLSYNEQFF | TRBV4-3 | -
CASSTTGASYEQYF | TRBV19 | TRBD1
CASSEEAGAGSGELFF | TRBV6-1 | TRBD2
CASSQGSGSLWANVLTF | TRBV14 | -
CSVGATEAFF | TRBV29-1 | -
CSVRRRSGGPGNEQFF | TRBV29-1 | TRBD2
CASSLADTGKGNTIYF | TRBV7-2 | -
CASSSVQGAWDTGELFF | TRBV27 | TRBD1
CASSPRDRISSYEQYF | TRBV9 | TRBD1
CANPGQGMELEYNYGYTF | TRBV27 | TRBD1
CASSSGGDADTQYF | TRBV6-4 | TRBD2
CASSPGQGVGETQYF | TRBV7-6 | TRBD1